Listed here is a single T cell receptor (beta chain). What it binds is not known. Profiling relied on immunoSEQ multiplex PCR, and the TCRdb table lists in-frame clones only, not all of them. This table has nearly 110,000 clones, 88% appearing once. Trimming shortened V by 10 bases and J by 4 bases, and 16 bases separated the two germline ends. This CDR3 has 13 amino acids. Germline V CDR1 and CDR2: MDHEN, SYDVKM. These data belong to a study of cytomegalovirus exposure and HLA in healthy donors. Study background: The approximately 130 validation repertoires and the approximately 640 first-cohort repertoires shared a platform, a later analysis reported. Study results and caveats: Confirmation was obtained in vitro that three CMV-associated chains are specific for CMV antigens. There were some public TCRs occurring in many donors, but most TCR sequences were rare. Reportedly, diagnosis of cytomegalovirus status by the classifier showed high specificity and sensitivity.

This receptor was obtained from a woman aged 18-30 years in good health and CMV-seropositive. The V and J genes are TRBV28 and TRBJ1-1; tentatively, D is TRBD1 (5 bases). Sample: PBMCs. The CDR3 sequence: CATRAGWGTEAFF. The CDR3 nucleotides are TGTGCCACCAGGGCAGGGTGGGGCACTGAAGCTTTCTTT.